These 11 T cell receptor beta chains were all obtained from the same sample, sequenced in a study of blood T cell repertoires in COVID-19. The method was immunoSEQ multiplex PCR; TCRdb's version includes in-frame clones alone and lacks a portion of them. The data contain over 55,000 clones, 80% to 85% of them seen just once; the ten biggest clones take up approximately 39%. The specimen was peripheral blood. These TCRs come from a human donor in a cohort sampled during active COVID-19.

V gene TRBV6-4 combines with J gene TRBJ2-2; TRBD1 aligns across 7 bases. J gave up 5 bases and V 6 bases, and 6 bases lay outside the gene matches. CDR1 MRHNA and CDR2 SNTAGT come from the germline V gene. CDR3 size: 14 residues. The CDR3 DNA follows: TGTGCCAGCAGCTCAGGGGGAGCAACCGGGGAGCTGTTTTTT. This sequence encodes CASSSGGATGELFF.

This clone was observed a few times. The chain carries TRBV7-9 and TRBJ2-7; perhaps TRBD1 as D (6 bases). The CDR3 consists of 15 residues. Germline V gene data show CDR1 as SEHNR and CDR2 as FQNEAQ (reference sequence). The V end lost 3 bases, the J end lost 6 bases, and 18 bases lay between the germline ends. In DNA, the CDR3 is TGTGCCAGCAGCTTTAAAGGCCAGGGGTATGGCGAGCAGTACTTC. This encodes CASSFKGQGYGEQYF.

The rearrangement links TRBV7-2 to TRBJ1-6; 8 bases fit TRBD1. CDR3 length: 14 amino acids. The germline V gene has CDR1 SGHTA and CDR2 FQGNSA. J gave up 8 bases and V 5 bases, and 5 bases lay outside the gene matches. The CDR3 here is CASSTTGGDSPLHF. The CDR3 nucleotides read TGTGCCAGCAGCACAACAGGGGGGGATTCACCCCTCCACTTT.

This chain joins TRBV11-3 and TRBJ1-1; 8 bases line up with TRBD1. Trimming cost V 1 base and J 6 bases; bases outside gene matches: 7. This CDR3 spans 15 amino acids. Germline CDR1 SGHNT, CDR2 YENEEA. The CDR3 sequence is CASSLGQGSYAEAFF. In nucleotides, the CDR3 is TGTGCCAGCAGCTTAGGACAGGGGTCGTACGCTGAAGCTTTCTTT.

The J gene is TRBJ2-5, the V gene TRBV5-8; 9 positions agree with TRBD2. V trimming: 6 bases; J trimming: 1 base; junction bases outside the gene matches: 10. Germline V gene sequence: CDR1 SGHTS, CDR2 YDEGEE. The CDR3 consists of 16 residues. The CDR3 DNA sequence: TGTGCCAGCACCCCGACGGCGGGGGGGCGCCAAGAGACCCAGTACTTC. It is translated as CASTPTAGGRQETQYF.

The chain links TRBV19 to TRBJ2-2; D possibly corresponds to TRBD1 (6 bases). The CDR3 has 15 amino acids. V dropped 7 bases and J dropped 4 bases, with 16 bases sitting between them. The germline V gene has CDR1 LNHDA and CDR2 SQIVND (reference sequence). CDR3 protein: CASTNPGHLTGELFF. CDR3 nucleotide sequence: TGTGCCAGTACAAATCCGGGACATCTCACCGGGGAGCTGTTTTTT.

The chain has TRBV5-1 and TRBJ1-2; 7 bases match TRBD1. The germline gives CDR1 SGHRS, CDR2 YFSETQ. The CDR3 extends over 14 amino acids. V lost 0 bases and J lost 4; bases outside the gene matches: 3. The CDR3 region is CASSLGDSLYGYTF. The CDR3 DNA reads TGCGCCAGCAGCTTGGGGGACAGTCTCTATGGCTACACCTTC.

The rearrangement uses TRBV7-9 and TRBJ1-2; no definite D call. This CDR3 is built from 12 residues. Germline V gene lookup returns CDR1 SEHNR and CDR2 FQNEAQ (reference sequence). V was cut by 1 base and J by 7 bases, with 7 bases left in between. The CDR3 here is CASSLGGFGYTF. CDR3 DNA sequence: TGTGCCAGCAGCTTAGGCGGGTTTGGCTACACCTTC.

This chain's CDR3 is CASSLPAGGQPQHF. The DNA of the CDR3 is TGTGCCAGCAGTTTACCGGCCGGGGGTCAGCCCCAGCATTTT. This chain uses TRBV28 with TRBJ1-5; tentatively, D is TRBD1 (5 bases). Germline CDR1 is MDHEN and CDR2 is SYDVKM. The CDR3 contains 14 residues. Trimming shortened V by 2 bases and J by 6 bases, and 11 bases separated the two germline ends.

The CDR3: CASSQGWLYEQYF. CDR3 nucleotide sequence: TGTGCCAGCTCACAGGGGTGGTTATACGAGCAGTACTTC. The chain links TRBV18 to TRBJ2-7, with TRBD1 as a possible D gene (5 bases). The V and J ends lost 4 bases and 4 bases respectively, with 11 bases between them. The CDR3 contains 13 residues. Germline V gene data show CDR1 as KGHSH and CDR2 as LQKENI.

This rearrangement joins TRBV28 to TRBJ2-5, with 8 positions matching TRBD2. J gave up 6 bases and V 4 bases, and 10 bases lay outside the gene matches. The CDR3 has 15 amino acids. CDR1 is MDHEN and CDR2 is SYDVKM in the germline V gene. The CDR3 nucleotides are TGTGCCAGCAGTTCAAGTCAGCGGGGGAGGCAGACCCAGTACTTC. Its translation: CASSSSQRGRQTQYF.